There are a few counts of the clone carrying this T cell receptor (beta chain). Its antigen remains unknown. TCR alpha and TCR beta cDNA libraries carrying sample barcodes and UMIs were produced by 5'RACE using constant-segment primers. TCRdb re-called the 5' RACE reads with MiXCR, one entry per CDR3 protein. The sample has about 180,000 distinct CDR3 sequences; roughly 16% are singletons. The sample originates from a study of T-cell memory formation after mild COVID-19. Study-level results: Day 37-peaking second-wave clones had unconfirmed SARS-CoV-2 specificity. Pre-infection memory showed some responding clones, and this suggested that cross-reactive memory joined.

CDR3 length: 17 residues. With 0 bases clipped from V and 6 bases from J, the junction kept 7 bases outside the gene matches. Per germline, CDR1 MNHEY and CDR2 SVGAGI. The gene calls are TRBV6-5 and TRBJ2-1; 11 bases line up with TRBD2. The source material was PBMCs or a T cell subset sorted from them (not recorded which). The TCR was taken from an adult woman who had mild COVID-19 (a few samples of this study predate the infection). Cell type and time point are not known. CDR3 nucleotides: TGTGCCAGCAGTTACTCGAACCGGCTAGCGGGAGGCAATGAGCAGTTCTTC. This translates into CASSYSNRLAGGNEQFF.